This record looks at one T cell receptor (beta chain) sequence and its context. Its antigen is not identified. This sample is drawn from a study of T cell repertoires in ileal Crohn's disease. Background on the study: About half received postoperative treatment, some 11 with thiopurines and under 20 anti-TNF.

V was clipped by 2 bases and J by 0 bases, with 8 bases between them. The CDR3 runs to 15 residues. TCRB immunosequencing input was roughly 490 nanograms of biopsy DNA per sample. Repertoires were generated with immunoSEQ multiplex PCR, while TCRdb's copy carries only in-frame clones and drops some. The data contain about 5,200 clones, about four fifths of them singletons. The study's findings and limits: High-frequency clones were more common in sorted CD8 than CD4 cells.

The TCR was taken from an adult with Crohn's disease. The gene calls are TRBV6-7 and TRBJ1-3, with D perhaps TRBD1 (6 bases). TRBV6-7 is filed as an ORF, its function uncertain. Sequencing used ileal tissue. This CDR3 reads CASSYKQGSGNTIYF. The CDR3 DNA sequence: TGTGCCAGCAGTTACAAACAGGGCTCTGGAAACACCATATATTTT.